The present T cell receptor beta chain was sequenced within a study of CD8+CD57+ T cells in acquired aplastic anemia. Study-wide background: Yields of DNA that came from sorted CD4+ and CD8+ cells averaged about 3.3 ug. Study-level findings and limits: Roughly 27 sequences, all CD8+ CDR3, were shared between patients and controls.

This clonotype was detected many times. What it binds is unknown. Template material for TCR beta VDJ and CDR3 profiling consisted of genomic DNA. TCRdb reprocessed the reads with MiXCR, giving one entry per CDR3 protein. The data show fewer than 250,000 distinct CDR3 sequences, with less than 60% seen just once and just under 20% held by the top ten. For sequencing, patients were chosen who had shown expansion of CD8+CD57+ cells by flow cytometry. The cohort consisted entirely of patients having severe acquired aplastic anemia. Sequenced input: sorted CD4+, CD8+, or CD8+CD57+ T cells (not recorded which) from PBMCs. The clonotype was recovered from a human donor with aplastic anemia.

The chain's CDR3 is CASSYDRGYGYTF. The CDR3 DNA is TGTGCCAGCAGTTACGATCGGGGCTATGGCTACACCTTC. J is TRBJ1-2 and V is TRBV6-5; no clear D. Germline CDR1 reads MNHEY; CDR2 reads SVGAGI. The CDR3 is 13 amino acids. Trimming left V 2 bases short and J 4 bases short, with 8 bases between.